The entry below gives a single T cell receptor beta chain sequence along with its context. Its antigen is unknown. The sample comes from a study of early T cells in non-severe SARS-CoV-2 infection. Unique molecular identifiers were attached to individual cDNA molecules. TCRdb fed the 5' RACE reads into MiXCR, producing one record per CDR3 protein. Of about 52,000 distinct CDR3 sequences listed, approximately 10% are singletons. Findings of the study overall: Anti-spike CD8 responses were favored by VDJdb matching, which missed private and CD4 specificities.

Germline CDR1 reads MNHEY; CDR2 reads SVGAGI. This CDR3 has 12 amino acids. With 6 bases removed from V and 10 bases from J, the gap between germline ends came to 12 bases. The receptor's source is an adult who was a healthcare worker with PCR-confirmed SARS-CoV-2 infection or an uninfected control (not recorded which). V usage is TRBV6-5 and J usage is TRBJ1-4; the D is unclear. Sequencing input: whole blood. The CDR3 protein is CASSRVEGKLFF. The CDR3, as DNA: TGTGCCAGCAGCCGGGTTGAAGGAAAACTGTTTTTT.